This T cell receptor beta chain comes out of a study of Ad26.COV2.S vaccination and SARS-CoV-2 variants. Broader study findings: Breadth of non-spike TCRs did not differ between vaccinees and placebo recipients. It was reported that spike-specific CD8+ and CD4+ T cell responses were substantially broad after vaccination.

With regard to this clone: Its matching antigen is unknown.

Method: immunoSEQ multiplex PCR; TCRdb's copy keeps in-frame clones and lacks some. The sample consists of tens of thousands of clones, roughly 84% of them appearing once. Looked up from germline, CDR1 is MNHEY and CDR2 is SMNVEV (reference sequence). The length of the CDR3 is 16 residues. V was clipped by 6 bases and J by 5 bases; unmatched bases: 9. This chain uses TRBV27 with TRBJ2-1; 11 positions agree with TRBD2. The source material was peripheral blood, sampled after recovery from COVID-19. The sequence derives from a human donor who had recovered from COVID-19. The CDR3 coding sequence is TGTGCCAGCAGCTTCCTTCTAGCGGGAGGTGACAATGAGCAGTTCTTC. Protein sequence: CASSFLLAGGDNEQFF.